The source of this T cell receptor (beta chain) is a study of T cell responses to AZD1222 COVID-19 vaccine. This CDR3 is built from 12 residues. The V gene lost 5 bases and the J gene lost 5 bases, with 8 bases spanning the gap. Germline values: CDR1 SGHAT, CDR2 FQNNGV. TCRdb keeps only in-frame clones here, not all; method: immunoSEQ multiplex PCR. The sample holds some 200,000 clones, 80% to 95% seen once. This clone was observed a few times. Antigen: not known. Study-wide points: Among spike-specific TCRs, nearly half reportedly target unmutated variant regions. At 160-218 and 743-854, vaccine-associated CD4 TCRs were dominant, and they spanned spike. No day 14 peak samples; only post-peak repertoires were characterized.

This sequence originates from an adult in good health. The chain carries TRBV11-2 and TRBJ2-3, with unresolved D. The material was peripheral blood, obtained on day 0 of AZD1222 vaccination. The CDR3 protein is CASSPPEDTQYF. CDR3 sequence (DNA): TGTGCCAGCAGCCCCCCTGAAGATACGCAGTATTTT.